The 29 T cell receptor beta chains in this list originate from one sample, sequenced in a study of T cell clones after liver transplantation. Only in-frame clones appear in the TCRdb table, and some are missing; sequencing was by immunoSEQ multiplex PCR. The sample yields 55,000 to 75,000 clones, almost 95% seen once. The specimen was CD4+ T cells from blood, collected around 27 months after liver transplant. The source of these receptors is a human patient who received a liver transplant. Some T cells may be supplied by the graft donor.

The chain combines TRBV9 with TRBJ2-2; D ambiguous. The V gene lost 0 bases and the J gene lost 4 bases, with 10 bases spanning the gap. Germline-derived CDR1 and CDR2 are SGDLS and YYNGEE. The length of the CDR3 is 15 residues. This chain's CDR3 is CASSVAAESTGELFF. The CDR3 coding sequence is TGTGCCAGCAGCGTAGCGGCTGAGAGCACCGGGGAGCTGTTTTTT.

This clone is a singleton in its sample. This chain uses TRBV15 with TRBJ1-1; possibly TRBD1 for D (5 bases). The CDR3 has 14 amino acids. The germline V and J ends were trimmed by 4 bases and 5 bases, with 14 bases remaining between them. The germline V gene encodes CDR1 LNHNV and CDR2 YYDKDF (reference sequence). The CDR3 DNA reads TGTGCCACCAGCATACTCCAGGGAGAGACTGAAGCTTTCTTT. It encodes CATSILQGETEAFF. The whole variable domain, remainder taken from reference TRBV15 and TRBJ1-1, is DAMVIQNPRYQVTQFGKPVTLSCSQTLNHNVMYWYQQKSSQAPKLLFHYYDKDFNNEADTPDNFQSRRPNTSFCFLDIRSPGLGDTAMYLCATSILQGETEAFFGQGTRLTVV.

This clone has only a few counts. This chain joins TRBV2 and TRBJ2-7, with a weak D call TRBD1 (6 bases). Trimming removed 7 bases from V and 6 bases from J, with 19 bases in between. Germline V gives CDR1 SNHLY, CDR2 FYNNEI. The CDR3 has 14 amino acids. CDR3 in amino acids: CASTQQGPTAEQYF. The CDR3 region has the DNA TGTGCCAGCACCCAGCAGGGGCCGACCGCCGAGCAGTACTTC.

The chain links TRBV18 to TRBJ2-7; D gene uncertain. The length of the CDR3 is 14 residues. Trimming took off 3 bases at V and 3 bases at J, with 12 bases between the two ends. Germline-derived CDR1 and CDR2 are KGHSH and LQKENI. The CDR3 nucleotides are TGTGCCAGCTCACCCACACAATTATTCTACGAGCAGTACTTC. It yields the protein CASSPTQLFYEQYF.

V usage is TRBV27 and J usage is TRBJ2-3; no definite D call. Between the trimmed V and J ends, which lost 7 bases and 0 bases, there was a span of 11 bases. This CDR3 has 14 amino acids. Germline V gene lookup returns CDR1 MNHEY and CDR2 SMNVEV (reference sequence). CDR3 nucleotide sequence: TGTGCCAGCAAGATCGGACCGAGCACAGATACGCAGTATTTT. Encoded protein: CASKIGPSTDTQYF.

A single count supports this clone. The chain employs TRBV5-1 and TRBJ2-6; 8 bases match TRBD1. Germline V gene lookup returns CDR1 SGHRS and CDR2 YFSETQ. J was trimmed by 3 bases and V by 0 bases; bases with no gene match: 5. The CDR3 is made up of 17 amino acids. This CDR3 is CASSLALGTGGANVLTF. The CDR3 DNA sequence: TGCGCCAGCAGCTTGGCCTTGGGGACAGGTGGGGCCAACGTCCTGACTTTC.

The chain couples TRBV5-1 to TRBJ2-7, with D perhaps being TRBD1 or TRBD2 (5 bases each). Germline values: CDR1 SGHRS, CDR2 YFSETQ. Trimming stripped 0 bases from V and 1 base from J, with 14 bases between. The CDR3 contains 16 residues. For the CDR3, the DNA is TGCGCCAGCAGCTTGGAGTTCGGGGACCCATCCTACGAGCAGTACTTC. It translates to CASSLEFGDPSYEQYF.

The genes are TRBV5-1 and TRBJ2-7; 10 bases agree with TRBD2. V dropped 5 bases and J dropped 5; count of bases not matched to a gene: 10. Germline-derived CDR1 and CDR2 are SGHRS and YFSETQ. CDR3 length: 15 amino acids. The DNA for the CDR3 is TGCGCCAGCAGGGTCGCTAGCGGGAGTGTGGACGAGCAGTACTTC. It translates to CASRVASGSVDEQYF.

Written as DNA, the CDR3 is TGTGCCAGCAGCTTGCGGGACTACTCCTACGAGCAGTACTTC. It specifies CASSLRDYSYEQYF. The chain is built from TRBV5-4 and TRBJ2-7; 7 bases are shared with TRBD2. The trim removed 1 base at V and 0 bases at J, leaving 1 base unmatched. The V gene's germline CDR1 is SGHNT and CDR2 YYREEE (reference sequence). The CDR3 is made up of 14 amino acids.

The rearrangement links TRBV19 to TRBJ1-1, with D unresolved. This CDR3 has 16 amino acids. Germline CDR1 is LNHDA and CDR2 is SQIVND (reference sequence). Trimming pared 2 bases from V and 0 bases from J, leaving 13 bases between. The CDR3 bases are TGTGCCAGTAGTATATTCGCGGGCATGATGAACACTGAAGCTTTCTTT. Residues: CASSIFAGMMNTEAFF.

V gene TRBV7-9 combines with J gene TRBJ1-2; no clear D gene. The germline V gene has CDR1 SEHNR and CDR2 FQNEAQ (reference sequence). Trimming took 3 bases from V and 8 from J, leaving 10 bases between them. This CDR3 spans 12 amino acids. The CDR3 loop is CASSFGIGGYTF. CDR3 DNA: TGTGCCAGCAGCTTTGGGATTGGGGGCTACACCTTC.

This clone was seen only once. This sequence joins TRBV6-1 and TRBJ2-7; possibly TRBD1 or TRBD2 for D (6 bases each). The CDR3 totals 16 residues. From germline, CDR1 is MNHNS and CDR2 SASEGT. V lost 0 bases to trimming and J lost 3 bases, with 15 bases between them. The CDR3: CASSEARGGTHYEQYF. In nucleotides, the CDR3 is TGTGCCAGCAGTGAAGCGAGAGGGGGGACACACTACGAGCAGTACTTC.

The CDR3 DNA sequence: TGTGCCAGCAGCCTGGTACTGGGCCCAGATACGCAGTATTTT. Protein: CASSLVLGPDTQYF. The J gene is TRBJ2-3, the V gene TRBV5-4; unclear D gene. Between the trimmed V and J ends, which lost 4 bases and 4 bases, there was a span of 13 bases. CDR1 is SGHNT, CDR2 YYREEE, per germline (reference sequence). CDR3 size: 14 residues.

J is TRBJ1-2 and V is TRBV15; 8 nucleotides match TRBD1. This CDR3 is built from 14 residues. The V and J ends lost 4 bases and 7 bases, in that order; junction bases with no gene match: 8. From germline, CDR1 is LNHNV and CDR2 YYDKDF (reference sequence). CDR3 protein: CATSMDREQRGYTF. In DNA form, the CDR3 reads TGTGCCACCAGCATGGACAGGGAGCAACGTGGCTACACCTTC.

This clone showed up just once. The J gene is TRBJ2-7, the V gene TRBV7-3; TRBD1 matches 7 bases. Germline V CDR1 and CDR2: SGHTA, FQGTGA. CDR3 size: 14 residues. V lost 5 bases, J lost 1 base, and 5 bases stayed unmatched. The DNA for the CDR3 is TGTGCCAGCAGCCCATCGGGACAGTCCTACGAGCAGTACTTC. Its translation: CASSPSGQSYEQYF. The variable domain in full, completed from reference TRBV7-3 and TRBJ2-7, reads GAGVSQTPSNKVTEKGKYVELRCDPISGHTALYWYRQSLGQGPEFLIYFQGTGAADDSGLPNDRFFAVRPEGSVSTLKIQRTERGDSAVYLCASSPSGQSYEQYFGPGTRLTVT.

CDR3 sequence reads: CASSWSGRNTGELFF. As DNA, the CDR3 is TGCGCCAGCAGCTGGTCAGGGAGGAACACCGGGGAGCTGTTTTTT. The chain has TRBV5-1 and TRBJ2-2; D tentatively fits TRBD1 or TRBD2 (5 bases each). Trimming removed 3 bases at V and 1 base at J, with 10 bases between. The CDR3 consists of 15 residues. Germline V CDR1 and CDR2: SGHRS, YFSETQ.

The table lists this clone with a few counts. V gene TRBV5-1 combines with J gene TRBJ2-7; 13 bases fit TRBD2. CDR3 length: 15 residues. The germline gives CDR1 SGHRS, CDR2 YFSETQ. V lost 2 bases, J lost 7 bases, and 6 bases stayed unmatched. The CDR3: CASSFGLAGVREQYF. The CDR3, as DNA: TGCGCCAGCAGCTTCGGACTAGCGGGAGTGCGGGAGCAGTACTTC.

The CDR3 DNA reads TGTGCCAGCAGTGGGCCTGTGATAAGAGGCTACACCTTC. This gives the protein CASSGPVIRGYTF. The chain couples TRBV28 to TRBJ1-2, with no clear D. CDR1 MDHEN and CDR2 SYDVKM come from the germline V gene. The CDR3 covers 13 residues. Deletions cut 5 bases from V and 8 bases from J, with 15 bases between.

The chain joins TRBV7-9 to TRBJ1-6; D uncertain. Trimming left V 5 bases short and J 6 bases short, with 5 bases between. Germline V lookup: CDR1 SEHNR, CDR2 FQNEAQ (reference sequence). This CDR3 is built from 12 residues. For the CDR3, the DNA is TGTGCCAGCAGCCGATCTAATTCACCCCTCCACTTT. This translates into CASSRSNSPLHF.

The CDR3 coding sequence is TGCGCCAGCAGCTTGGAGGGACAGGGTGAGACCCAGTACTTC. Translating gives CASSLEGQGETQYF. This chain uses TRBV5-1 with TRBJ2-5; 9 positions agree with TRBD1. This CDR3 is built from 14 residues. J lost 5 bases, V lost 0 bases, and 2 bases had no gene match. CDR1 SGHRS and CDR2 YFSETQ come from the germline V gene.

The V gene is TRBV15, the J gene TRBJ2-2; D may be TRBD1 or TRBD2 (5 bases each). Germline CDR1 and CDR2: LNHNV and YYDKDF (reference sequence). V was shortened by 1 base and J by 0 bases, with 12 bases between the two germline ends. This CDR3 spans 17 amino acids. CDR3 DNA: TGTGCCACCAGCAGAGGAGGGGCGGGCGCGAACACCGGGGAGCTGTTTTTT. This translates into CATSRGGAGANTGELFF.

The rearrangement uses TRBV19 and TRBJ2-2, with D possibly TRBD2 on 5 matching bases. Per germline, CDR1 LNHDA and CDR2 SQIVND (reference sequence). Trimming took 4 bases from V and 3 from J, leaving 15 bases between them. The CDR3 consists of 16 residues. The CDR3 DNA is TGTGCCAGTAGTAGAAATACGGGGTATGACACCGGGGAGCTGTTTTTT. The encoded protein is CASSRNTGYDTGELFF. The variable domain in full, completed from reference TRBV19 and TRBJ2-2, reads DGGITQSPKYLFRKEGQNVTLSCEQNLNHDAMYWYRQDPGQGLRLIYYSQIVNDFQKGDIAEGYSVSREKKESFPLTVTSAQKNPTAFYLCASSRNTGYDTGELFFGEGSRLTVL.

This clone came up once. V and J are TRBV7-2 and TRBJ2-2; D possibly corresponds to TRBD2 (6 bases). With 4 bases removed from V and 5 bases from J, the gap between germline ends came to 17 bases. The CDR3 has 16 amino acids. CDR1 is SGHTA and CDR2 is FQGNSA in the germline V gene. The CDR3 DNA reads as TGTGCCAGCAGCTCCGGGACTCCCAAGGGGACCGGGGAGCTGTTTTTT. This translates into CASSSGTPKGTGELFF.

CDR3 DNA sequence: TGTGCTAGTGGTCCCCCACCGGGCATAAGGTCCTACGAGCAGTACTTC. Its protein is CASGPPPGIRSYEQYF. The rearrangement uses TRBV12-5 and TRBJ2-7; D is unresolved. V was clipped by 5 bases and J by 1 base, with 18 bases between them. The CDR3 is 16 residues long. Germline CDR1 and CDR2: LGHNT and FRNRAP.

The genes are TRBV2 and TRBJ2-7; 9 bases align to TRBD1. Germline CDR1 and CDR2: SNHLY and FYNNEI. The CDR3 contains 15 residues. V gave up 4 bases and J gave up 6 bases; unmatched junction bases: 10. CDR3 amino acids: CASSGGDREIFEQYF. The CDR3 DNA reads as TGTGCCAGCAGTGGGGGGGACAGGGAAATCTTCGAGCAGTACTTC.

The chain's CDR3 is CASSAGGGNEKLFF. The CDR3 coding sequence is TGTGCCAGCAGCGCAGGGGGGGGTAATGAAAAACTGTTTTTT. V is TRBV2 and J is TRBJ1-4, with 7 bases aligning to TRBD1. Germline loops: CDR1 SNHLY, CDR2 FYNNEI. This CDR3 contains 14 residues. The ends lost 6 bases at V and 4 bases at J; junction bases unmatched: 5.

The chain combines TRBV19 with TRBJ2-3, with D possibly TRBD2 on 6 matching bases. This CDR3 has 15 residues. Germline V gives CDR1 LNHDA, CDR2 SQIVND (reference sequence). Trimming removed 9 bases from V and 0 bases from J, with 16 bases in between. The CDR3 region has the DNA TGTGCCAGCAGGAGGGGCGGAAGCAGCACAGATACGCAGTATTTT. Protein sequence: CASRRGGSSTDTQYF.

The chain combines TRBV28 with TRBJ1-2, with 7 bases fitting TRBD1. This CDR3 comprises 13 residues. The V and J ends lost 5 bases and 2 bases, in that order; junction bases with no gene match: 2. CDR1 and CDR2 from the germline V gene are MDHEN and SYDVKM. CDR3 protein: CASSQTGNYGYTF. The CDR3 coding sequence is TGTGCCAGCAGTCAGACAGGGAACTATGGCTACACCTTC.

The chain joins TRBV2 to TRBJ2-5; 7 positions match TRBD2. The CDR3 is made up of 12 amino acids. CDR1 and CDR2 from the germline V gene are SNHLY and FYNNEI. The V and J ends lost 8 bases and 5 bases, in that order; junction bases with no gene match: 5. CDR3 in amino acids: CASSGGSETQYF. The CDR3 DNA is TGTGCCAGCTCCGGCGGGAGCGAGACCCAGTACTTC.